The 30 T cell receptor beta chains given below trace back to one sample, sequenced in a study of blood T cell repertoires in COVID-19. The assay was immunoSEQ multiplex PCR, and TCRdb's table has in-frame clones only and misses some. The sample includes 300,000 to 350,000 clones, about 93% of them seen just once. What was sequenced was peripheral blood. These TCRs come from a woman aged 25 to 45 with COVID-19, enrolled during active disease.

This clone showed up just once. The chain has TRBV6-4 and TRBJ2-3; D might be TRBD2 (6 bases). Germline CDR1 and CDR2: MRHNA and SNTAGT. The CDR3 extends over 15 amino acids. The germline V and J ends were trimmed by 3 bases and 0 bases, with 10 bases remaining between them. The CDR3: CASSEQSGSTDTQYF. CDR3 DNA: TGTGCCAGCAGTGAACAAAGCGGGAGCACAGATACGCAGTATTTT.

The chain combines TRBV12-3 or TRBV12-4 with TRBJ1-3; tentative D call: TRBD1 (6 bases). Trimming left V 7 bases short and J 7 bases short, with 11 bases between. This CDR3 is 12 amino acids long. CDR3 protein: CASTTQGNTIYF. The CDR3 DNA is TGTGCCAGCACCACTCAGGGGAACACCATATATTTT.

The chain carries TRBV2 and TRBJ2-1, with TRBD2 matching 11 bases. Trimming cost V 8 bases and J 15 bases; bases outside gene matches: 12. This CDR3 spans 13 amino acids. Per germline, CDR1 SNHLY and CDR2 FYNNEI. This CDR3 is CASGGLAGAYTFF. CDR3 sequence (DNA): TGTGCCAGCGGAGGACTAGCGGGTGCCTATACGTTCTTC.

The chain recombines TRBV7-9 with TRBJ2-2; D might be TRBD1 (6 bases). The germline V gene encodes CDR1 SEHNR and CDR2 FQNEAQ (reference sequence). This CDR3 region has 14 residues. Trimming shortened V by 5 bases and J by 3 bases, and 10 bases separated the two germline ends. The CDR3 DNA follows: TGTGCCAGCAGCCCGACAGGATACACCGGGGAGCTGTTTTTT. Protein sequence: CASSPTGYTGELFF.

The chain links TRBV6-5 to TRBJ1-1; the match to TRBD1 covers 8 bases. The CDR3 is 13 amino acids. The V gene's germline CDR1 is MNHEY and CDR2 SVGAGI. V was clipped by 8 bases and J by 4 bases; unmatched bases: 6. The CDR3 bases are TGTGCCAGCGCGACAGGGGAGCCCACTGAAGCTTTCTTT. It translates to CASATGEPTEAFF.

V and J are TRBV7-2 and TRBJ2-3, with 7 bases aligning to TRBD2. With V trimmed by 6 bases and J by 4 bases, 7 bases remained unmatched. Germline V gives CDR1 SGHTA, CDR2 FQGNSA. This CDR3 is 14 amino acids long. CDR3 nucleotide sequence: TGTGCCAGCAGGCTGGGAGGGAGCGCAGATACGCAGTATTTT. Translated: CASRLGGSADTQYF.

DNA of the CDR3: TGTGCCAGTAGTATAGGACTGGGGGGTGAGGATGAGCAGTTCTTC. Protein: CASSIGLGGEDEQFF. The chain couples TRBV19 to TRBJ2-1; possible D gene TRBD2, 6 bases. The germline V gene has CDR1 LNHDA and CDR2 SQIVND (reference sequence). CDR3 length: 15 residues. V was trimmed by 1 base and J by 8 bases, leaving 15 bases between them.

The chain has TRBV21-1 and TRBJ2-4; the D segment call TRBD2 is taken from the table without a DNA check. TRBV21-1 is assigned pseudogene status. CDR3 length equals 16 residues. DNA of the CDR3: TGTGCCAGCAGCAATGTAGCAGTTAAAGCCAAAAACATTCAGTACTTC. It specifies CASSNVAVKAKNIQYF.

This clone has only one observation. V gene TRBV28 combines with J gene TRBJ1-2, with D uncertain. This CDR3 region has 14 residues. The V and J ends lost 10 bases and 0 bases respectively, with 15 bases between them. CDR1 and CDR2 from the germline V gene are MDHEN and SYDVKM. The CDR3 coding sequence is TGTGCCACCGGCGGTCCAGCTTCTAACTATGGCTACACCTTC. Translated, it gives CATGGPASNYGYTF.

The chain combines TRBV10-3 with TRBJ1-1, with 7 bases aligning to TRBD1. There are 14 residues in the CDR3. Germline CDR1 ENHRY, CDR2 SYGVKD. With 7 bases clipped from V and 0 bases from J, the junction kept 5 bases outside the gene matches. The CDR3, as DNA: TGTGCCATCACACCGACAGGGTTGAACACTGAAGCTTTCTTT. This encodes CAITPTGLNTEAFF.

CDR3 protein: CASSTGTSQETQYF. CDR3 coding DNA: TGTGCCAGCAGCACCGGGACTAGCCAAGAGACCCAGTACTTC. The V gene is TRBV5-6, the J gene TRBJ2-5; 8 bases line up with TRBD2. The trim removed 4 bases at V and 1 base at J, leaving 3 bases unmatched. Per germline, CDR1 SGHDT and CDR2 YYEEEE. This CDR3 is built from 14 residues.

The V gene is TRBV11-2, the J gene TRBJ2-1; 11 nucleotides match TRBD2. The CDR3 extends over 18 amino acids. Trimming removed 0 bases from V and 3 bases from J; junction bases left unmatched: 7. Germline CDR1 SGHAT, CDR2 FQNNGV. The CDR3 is CASSLDLGGTSGYNEQFF. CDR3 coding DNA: TGTGCCAGCAGCTTAGATCTCGGCGGGACTAGCGGCTACAATGAGCAGTTCTTC.

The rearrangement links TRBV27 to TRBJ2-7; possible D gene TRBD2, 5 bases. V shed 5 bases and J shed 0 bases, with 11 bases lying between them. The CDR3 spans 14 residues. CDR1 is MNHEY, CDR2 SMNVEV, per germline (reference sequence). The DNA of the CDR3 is TGTGCCAGCAGTCCTGGACTGAACTCCTACGAGCAGTACTTC. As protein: CASSPGLNSYEQYF.

The DNA of the CDR3 is TGTGCCAGCAGCTTGACAGGGGGGATAGCAGATACGCAGTATTTT. This gives the protein CASSLTGGIADTQYF. The chain uses TRBV7-6 and TRBJ2-3; 9 bases match TRBD1. The CDR3 consists of 15 residues. The V segment lost 3 bases and the J segment 4 bases; nucleotides outside the gene matches: 5. Germline V gives CDR1 SGHVS, CDR2 FNYEAQ. The whole variable domain, filled in from reference TRBV7-6 and TRBJ2-3, reads GAGVSQSPRYKVTKRGQDVALRCDPISGHVSLYWYRQALGQGPEFLTYFNYEAQQDKSGLPNDRFSAERPEGSISTLTIQRTEQRDSAMYRCASSLTGGIADTQYFGPGTRLTVL.

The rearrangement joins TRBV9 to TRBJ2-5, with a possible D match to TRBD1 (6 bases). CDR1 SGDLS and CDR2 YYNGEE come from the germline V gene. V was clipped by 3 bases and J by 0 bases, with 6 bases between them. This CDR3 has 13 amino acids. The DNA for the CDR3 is TGTGCCAGCAGCGGGGACAACCAAGAGACCCAGTACTTC. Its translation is CASSGDNQETQYF.

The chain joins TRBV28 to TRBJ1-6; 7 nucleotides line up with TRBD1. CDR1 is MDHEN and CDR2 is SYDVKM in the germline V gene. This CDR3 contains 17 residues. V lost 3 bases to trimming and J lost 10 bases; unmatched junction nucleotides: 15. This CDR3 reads CASSFGTALGVGSPLHF. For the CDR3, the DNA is TGTGCCAGCAGTTTTGGGACAGCCCTTGGCGTTGGCTCACCCCTCCACTTT.

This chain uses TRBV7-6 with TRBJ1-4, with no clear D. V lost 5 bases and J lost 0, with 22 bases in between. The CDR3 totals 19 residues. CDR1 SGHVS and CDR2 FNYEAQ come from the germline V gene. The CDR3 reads CASSRVGLRGFATNEKLFF. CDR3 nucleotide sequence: TGTGCCAGCAGCCGAGTGGGTCTTAGAGGCTTTGCAACTAATGAAAAACTGTTTTTT.

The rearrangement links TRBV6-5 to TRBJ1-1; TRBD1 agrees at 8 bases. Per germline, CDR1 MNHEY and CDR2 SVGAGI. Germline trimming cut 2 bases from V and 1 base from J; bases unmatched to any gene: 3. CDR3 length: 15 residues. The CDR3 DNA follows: TGTGCCAGCAGTTACGCGGGGACAGGGAACACTGAAGCTTTCTTT. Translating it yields CASSYAGTGNTEAFF.

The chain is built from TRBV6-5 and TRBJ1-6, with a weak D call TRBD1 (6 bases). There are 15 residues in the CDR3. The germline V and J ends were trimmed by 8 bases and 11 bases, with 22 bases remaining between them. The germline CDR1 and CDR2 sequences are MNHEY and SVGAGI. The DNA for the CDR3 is TGTGCCAGCGGGGGCGAGGGGATTGAATTCACACCCCTCCACTTT. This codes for CASGGEGIEFTPLHF.

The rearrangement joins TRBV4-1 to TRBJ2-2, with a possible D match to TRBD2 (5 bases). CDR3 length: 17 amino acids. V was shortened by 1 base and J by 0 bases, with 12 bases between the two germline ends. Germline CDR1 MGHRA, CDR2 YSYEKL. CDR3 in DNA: TGCGCCAGCAGCCAAGGGCACGGGGATCCGAACACCGGGGAGCTGTTTTTT. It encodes CASSQGHGDPNTGELFF.

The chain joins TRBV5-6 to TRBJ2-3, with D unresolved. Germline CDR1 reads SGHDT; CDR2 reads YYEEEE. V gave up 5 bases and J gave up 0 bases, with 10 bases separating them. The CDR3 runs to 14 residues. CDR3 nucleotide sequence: TGTGCCAGCAGTAGTATCGGGAGCACAGATACGCAGTATTTT. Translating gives CASSSIGSTDTQYF.

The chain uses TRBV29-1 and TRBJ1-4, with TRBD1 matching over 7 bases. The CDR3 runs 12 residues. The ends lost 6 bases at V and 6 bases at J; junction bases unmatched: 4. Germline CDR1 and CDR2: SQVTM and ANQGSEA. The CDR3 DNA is TGCAGCGTCCGGGACAGTGATGAAAAACTGTTTTTT. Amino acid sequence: CSVRDSDEKLFF.

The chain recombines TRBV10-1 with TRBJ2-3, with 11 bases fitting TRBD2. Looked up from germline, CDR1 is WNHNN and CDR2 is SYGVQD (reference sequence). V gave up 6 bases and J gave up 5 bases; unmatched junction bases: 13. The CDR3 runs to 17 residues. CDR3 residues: CASREHSGTSGLDTQYF. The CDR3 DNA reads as TGCGCCAGCAGGGAACACTCCGGGACTAGCGGTTTAGATACGCAGTATTTT.

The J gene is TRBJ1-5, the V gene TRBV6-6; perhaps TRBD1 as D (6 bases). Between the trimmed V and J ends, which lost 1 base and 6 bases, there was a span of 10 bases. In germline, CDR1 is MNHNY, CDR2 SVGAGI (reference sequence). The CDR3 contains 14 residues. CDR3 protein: CASSYYGGSQPQHF. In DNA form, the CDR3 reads TGTGCCAGCAGTTACTATGGGGGCAGTCAGCCCCAGCATTTT.

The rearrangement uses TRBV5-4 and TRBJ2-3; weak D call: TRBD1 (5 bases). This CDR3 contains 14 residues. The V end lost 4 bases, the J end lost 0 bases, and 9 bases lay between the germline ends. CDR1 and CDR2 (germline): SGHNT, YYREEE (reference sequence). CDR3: CASSIDRSTDTQYF. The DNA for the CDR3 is TGTGCCAGCAGCATAGACAGAAGCACAGATACGCAGTATTTT.

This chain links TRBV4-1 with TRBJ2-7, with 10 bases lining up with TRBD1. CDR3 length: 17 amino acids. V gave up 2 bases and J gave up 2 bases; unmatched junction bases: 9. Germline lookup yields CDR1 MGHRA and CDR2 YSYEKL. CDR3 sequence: CASSQKPSGTGAYEQYF. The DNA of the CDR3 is TGCGCCAGCAGCCAAAAACCCTCCGGGACAGGGGCCTACGAGCAGTACTTC.

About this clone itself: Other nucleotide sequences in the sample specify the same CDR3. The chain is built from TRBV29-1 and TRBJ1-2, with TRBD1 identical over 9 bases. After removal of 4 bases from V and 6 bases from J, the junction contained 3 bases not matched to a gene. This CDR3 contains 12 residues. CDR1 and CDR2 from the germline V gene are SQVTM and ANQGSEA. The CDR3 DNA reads TGCAGCGTTGTAGGACAGGGGAATGGCTACACCTTC. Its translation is CSVVGQGNGYTF.

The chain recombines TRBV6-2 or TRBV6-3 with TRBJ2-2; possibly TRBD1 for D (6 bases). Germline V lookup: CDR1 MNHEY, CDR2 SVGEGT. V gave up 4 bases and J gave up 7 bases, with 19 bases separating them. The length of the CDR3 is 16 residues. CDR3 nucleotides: TGTGCCAGCAGTTCCGCCCGGCCTGGGGGCTTCGGGGAGCTGTTTTTT. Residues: CASSSARPGGFGELFF.

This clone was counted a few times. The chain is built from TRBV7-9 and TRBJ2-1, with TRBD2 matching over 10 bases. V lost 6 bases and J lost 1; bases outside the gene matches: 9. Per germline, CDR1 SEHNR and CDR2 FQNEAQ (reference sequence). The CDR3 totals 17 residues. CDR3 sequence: CASSGSAGGSSYNEQFF. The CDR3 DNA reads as TGTGCCAGCAGTGGGTCAGCGGGAGGGTCTTCCTACAATGAGCAGTTCTTC.

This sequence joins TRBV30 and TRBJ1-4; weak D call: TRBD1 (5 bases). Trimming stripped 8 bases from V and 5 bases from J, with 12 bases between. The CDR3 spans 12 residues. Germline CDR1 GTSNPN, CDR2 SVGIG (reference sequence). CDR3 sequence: CANRRANEKLFF. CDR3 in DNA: TGTGCCAACAGGAGGGCAAATGAAAAACTGTTTTTT.